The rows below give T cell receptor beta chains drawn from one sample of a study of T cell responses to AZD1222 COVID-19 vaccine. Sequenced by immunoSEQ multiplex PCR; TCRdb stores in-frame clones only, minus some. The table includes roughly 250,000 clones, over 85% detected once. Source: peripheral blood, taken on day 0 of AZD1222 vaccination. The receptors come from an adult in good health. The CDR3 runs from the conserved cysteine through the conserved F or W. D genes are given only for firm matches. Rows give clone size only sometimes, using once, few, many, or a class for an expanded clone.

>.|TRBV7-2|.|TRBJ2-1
CASSFRAGSYNEQFF
TGTGCCAGCAGCTTTAGGGCCGGATCCTACAATGAGCAGTTCTTC
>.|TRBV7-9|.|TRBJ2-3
CASSPGSDTQYF
TGTGCCAGCAGCCCGGGTTCAGATACGCAGTATTTT
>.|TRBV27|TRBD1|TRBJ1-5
CASSYGQGQPQHF
TGTGCCAGCAGTTATGGACAGGGCCAGCCCCAGCATTTT
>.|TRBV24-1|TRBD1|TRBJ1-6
CATRGQGANSPLHF
TGTGCCACCCGGGGACAGGGGGCGAATTCACCCCTCCACTTT
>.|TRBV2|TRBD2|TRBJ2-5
CASSGPAGSQETQYF
TGTGCCAGCAGTGGCCCAGCGGGGTCACAAGAGACCCAGTACTTC
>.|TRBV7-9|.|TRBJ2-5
CASSLRAADETQYF
TGTGCCAGCAGCTTAAGGGCAGCCGATGAGACCCAGTACTTC
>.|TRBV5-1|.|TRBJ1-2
CASSLARGGGYTF
TGCGCCAGCAGCTTGGCAAGGGGCGGGGGCTACACCTTC
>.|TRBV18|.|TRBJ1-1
CASSPVVGDTEAFF
TGTGCCAGCTCACCGGTGGTAGGGGACACTGAAGCTTTCTTT
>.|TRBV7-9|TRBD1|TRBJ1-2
CASSRGQGDRGYTF
TGTGCCAGCAGCCGGGGACAGGGGGATAGAGGCTACACCTTC
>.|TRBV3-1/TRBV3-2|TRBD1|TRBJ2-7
CASSQEAGGDEQYF
TGTGCCAGCAGTCAAGAGGCAGGGGGTGACGAGCAGTACTTC
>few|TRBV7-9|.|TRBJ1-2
CASSEGPGNYGYTF
TGTGCCAGCAGCGAAGGTCCAGGGAACTATGGCTACACCTTC
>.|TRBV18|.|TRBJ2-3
CASSPQDTQYF
TGTGCCAGCTCACCACAAGATACGCAGTATTTT
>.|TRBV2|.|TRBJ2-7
CASSDIRYSRYEQYF
TGTGCCAGCAGTGATATACGGTATAGTAGGTACGAGCAGTACTTC
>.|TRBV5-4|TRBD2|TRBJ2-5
CASSLPRTSGVGETQYF
TGTGCCAGCAGCTTGCCCCGGACTAGCGGGGTAGGGGAGACCCAGTACTTC
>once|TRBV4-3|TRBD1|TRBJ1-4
CASSQDPGTGGEKLFF
TGCGCCAGCAGCCAAGACCCCGGGACAGGTGGCGAAAAACTGTTTTTT
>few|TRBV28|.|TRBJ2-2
CASSLPPVTDTGELFF
TGTGCCAGCAGTTTGCCTCCAGTAACAGACACCGGGGAGCTGTTTTTT
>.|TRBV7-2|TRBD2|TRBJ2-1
CASSTSGSWDEQFF
TGTGCCAGCAGCACTAGCGGGAGTTGGGATGAGCAGTTCTTC
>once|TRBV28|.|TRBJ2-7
CASSGPGNSYEQYF
TGTGCCAGCAGCGGGCCCGGGAACTCCTACGAGCAGTACTTC
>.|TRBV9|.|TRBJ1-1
CASSVGGSGTEAFF
TGTGCCAGCAGCGTAGGTGGGTCGGGAACTGAAGCTTTCTTT
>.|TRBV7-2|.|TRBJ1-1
CASSQAQPSAFF
TGTGCCAGCAGCCAAGCACAGCCCTCTGCTTTCTTT